This TCR beta chain was identified during a study of blood T cell repertoires in COVID-19. As processed by the authors: Reference gene primer amplification in the assay estimated nucleated cell counts. Produced via immunoSEQ multiplex PCR; TCRdb's table is partial and in-frame only. D and trimming come from the DNA, and the V and J calls and clone size come from that table. The sample carries a few hundred thousand clones, 85% recorded once. This CDR3 has 13 residues. In germline, CDR1 is KGHSH, CDR2 LQKENI. V was shortened by 5 bases and J by 4 bases, with 9 bases between the two germline ends. This clone was counted once. This study enrolled people aged 18 to 89 from approximately 24 US geographic areas. Before being deemed recovered, Cohort 3 donors had two negative PCRs, clearance, or symptom resolution.

Sequencing used PBMCs or T cells enriched from blood (not recorded which). This receptor was obtained from a man aged 40-55 years who had recovered from COVID-19. The chain uses TRBV18 and TRBJ1-3, with a tentative D call TRBD1 (5 bases). The CDR3 spells CASSMQGGNTIYF. CDR3 sequence (DNA): TGTGCCAGCTCAATGCAGGGAGGAAACACCATATATTTT.